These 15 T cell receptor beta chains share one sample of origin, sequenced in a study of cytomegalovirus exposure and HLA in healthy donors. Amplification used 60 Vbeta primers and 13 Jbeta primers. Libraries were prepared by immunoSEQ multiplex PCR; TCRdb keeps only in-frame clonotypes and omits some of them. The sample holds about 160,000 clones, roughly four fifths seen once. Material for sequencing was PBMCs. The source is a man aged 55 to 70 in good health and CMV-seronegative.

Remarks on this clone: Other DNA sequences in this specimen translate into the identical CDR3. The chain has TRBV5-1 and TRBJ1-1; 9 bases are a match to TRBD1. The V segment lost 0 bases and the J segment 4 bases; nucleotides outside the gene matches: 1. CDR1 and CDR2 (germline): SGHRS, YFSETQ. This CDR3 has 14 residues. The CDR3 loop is CASSLGQGGTEAFF. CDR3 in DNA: TGCGCCAGCAGCTTGGGACAGGGGGGCACTGAAGCTTTCTTT.

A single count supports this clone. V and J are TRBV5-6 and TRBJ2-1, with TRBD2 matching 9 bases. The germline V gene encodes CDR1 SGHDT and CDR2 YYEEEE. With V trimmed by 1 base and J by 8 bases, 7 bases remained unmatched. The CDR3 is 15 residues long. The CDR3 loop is CASSLLLAGFHEQFF. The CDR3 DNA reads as TGTGCCAGCAGCTTGCTCCTAGCGGGATTTCATGAGCAGTTCTTC.

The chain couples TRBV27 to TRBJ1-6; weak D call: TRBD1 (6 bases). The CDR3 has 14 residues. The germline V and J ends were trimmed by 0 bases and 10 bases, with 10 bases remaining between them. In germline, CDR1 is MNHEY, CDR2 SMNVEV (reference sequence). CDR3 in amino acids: CASSLSWGRSPLHF. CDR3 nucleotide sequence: TGTGCCAGCAGTTTATCGTGGGGGCGGTCACCCCTCCACTTT.

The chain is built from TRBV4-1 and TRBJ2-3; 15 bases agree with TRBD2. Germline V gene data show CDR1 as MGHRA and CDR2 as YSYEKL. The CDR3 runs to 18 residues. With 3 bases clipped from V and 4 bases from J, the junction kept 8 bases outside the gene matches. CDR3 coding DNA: TGCGCCAGCAGCCAGGTGGGACTAGCGGGAGGAGGTGCAGATACGCAGTATTTT. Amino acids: CASSQVGLAGGGADTQYF.

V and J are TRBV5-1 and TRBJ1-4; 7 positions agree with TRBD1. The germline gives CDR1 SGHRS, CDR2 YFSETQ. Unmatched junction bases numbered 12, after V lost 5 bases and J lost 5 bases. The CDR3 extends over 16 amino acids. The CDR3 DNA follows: TGCGCCAGCAGTGGCCACCCGACAGGGAGGAATGAAAAACTGTTTTTT. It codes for CASSGHPTGRNEKLFF.

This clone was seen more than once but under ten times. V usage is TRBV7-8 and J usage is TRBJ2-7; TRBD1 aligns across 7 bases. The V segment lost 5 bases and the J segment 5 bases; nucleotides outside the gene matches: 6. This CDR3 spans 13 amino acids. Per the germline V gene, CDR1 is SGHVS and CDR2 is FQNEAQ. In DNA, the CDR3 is TGTGCCAGCAGCCTAGACAGGGAACACGAGCAGTACTTC. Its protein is CASSLDREHEQYF. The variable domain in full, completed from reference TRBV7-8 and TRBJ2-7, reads GAGVSQSPRYKVAKRGQDVALRCDPISGHVSLFWYQQALGQGPEFLTYFQNEAQLDKSGLPSDRFFAERPEGSVSTLKIQRTQQEDSAVYLCASSLDREHEQYFGPGTRLTVT.

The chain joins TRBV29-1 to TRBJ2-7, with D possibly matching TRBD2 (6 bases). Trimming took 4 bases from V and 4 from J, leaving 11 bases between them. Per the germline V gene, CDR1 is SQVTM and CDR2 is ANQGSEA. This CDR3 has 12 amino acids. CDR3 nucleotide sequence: TGCAGCGTTGCGACCCGGGGGTACGAGCAGTACTTC. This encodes CSVATRGYEQYF.

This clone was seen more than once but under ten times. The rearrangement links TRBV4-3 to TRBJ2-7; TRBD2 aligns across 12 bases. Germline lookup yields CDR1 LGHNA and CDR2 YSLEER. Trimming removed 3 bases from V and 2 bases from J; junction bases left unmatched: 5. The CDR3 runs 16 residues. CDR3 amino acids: CASSHILAGGPYEQYF. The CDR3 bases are TGCGCCAGCAGCCATATCCTAGCGGGAGGGCCCTACGAGCAGTACTTC.

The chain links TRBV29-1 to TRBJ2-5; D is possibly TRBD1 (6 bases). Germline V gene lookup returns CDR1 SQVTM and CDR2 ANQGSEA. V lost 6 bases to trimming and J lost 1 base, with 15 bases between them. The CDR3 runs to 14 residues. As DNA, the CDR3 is TGCAGCGTGATCGGAACAGGGTTCCAAGAGACCCAGTACTTC. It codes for CSVIGTGFQETQYF.

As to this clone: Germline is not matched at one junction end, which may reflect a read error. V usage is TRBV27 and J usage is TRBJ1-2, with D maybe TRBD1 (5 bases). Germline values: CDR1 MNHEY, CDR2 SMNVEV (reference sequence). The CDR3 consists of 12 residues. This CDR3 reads CASSSPGRGPLF. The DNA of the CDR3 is TGTGCCAGCAGCTCTCCCGGGCGGGGCCCCTTATTC.

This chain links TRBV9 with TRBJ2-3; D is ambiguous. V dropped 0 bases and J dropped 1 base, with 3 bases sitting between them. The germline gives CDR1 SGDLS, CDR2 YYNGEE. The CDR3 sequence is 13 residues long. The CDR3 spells CASSVAGTDTQYF. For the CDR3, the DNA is TGTGCCAGCAGCGTAGCGGGCACAGATACGCAGTATTTT. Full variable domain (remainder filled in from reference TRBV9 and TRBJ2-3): DSGVTQTPKHLITATGQRVTLRCSPRSGDLSVYWYQQSLDQGLQFLIQYYNGEERAKGNILERFSAQQFPDLHSELNLSSLELGDSALYFCASSVAGTDTQYFGPGTRLTVL.

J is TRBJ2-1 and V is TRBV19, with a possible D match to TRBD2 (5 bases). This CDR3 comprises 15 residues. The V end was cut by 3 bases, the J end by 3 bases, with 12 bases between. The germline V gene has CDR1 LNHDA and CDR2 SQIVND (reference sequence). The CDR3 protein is CASSISQRIYNEQFF. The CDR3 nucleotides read TGTGCCAGTAGTATTTCCCAGCGGATCTACAATGAGCAGTTCTTC.

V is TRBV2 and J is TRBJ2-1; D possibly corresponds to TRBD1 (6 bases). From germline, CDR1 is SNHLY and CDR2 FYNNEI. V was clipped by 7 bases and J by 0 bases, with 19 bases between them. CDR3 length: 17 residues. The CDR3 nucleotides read TGTGCCAGCACCCGAGGTGGGGGCCGCCTCTCCTACAATGAGCAGTTCTTC. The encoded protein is CASTRGGGRLSYNEQFF. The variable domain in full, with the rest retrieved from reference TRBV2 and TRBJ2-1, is EPEVTQTPSHQVTQMGQEVILRCVPISNHLYFYWYRQILGQKVEFLVSFYNNEISEKSEIFDDQFSVERPDGSNFTLKIRSTKLEDSAMYFCASTRGGGRLSYNEQFFGPGTRLTVL.

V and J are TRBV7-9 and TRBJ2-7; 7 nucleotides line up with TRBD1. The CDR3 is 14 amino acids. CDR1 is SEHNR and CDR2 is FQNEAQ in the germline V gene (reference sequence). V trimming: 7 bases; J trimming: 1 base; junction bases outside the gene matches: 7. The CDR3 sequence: CASKNRDSSYEQYF. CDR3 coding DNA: TGTGCCAGCAAGAACCGGGACAGTTCCTACGAGCAGTACTTC.

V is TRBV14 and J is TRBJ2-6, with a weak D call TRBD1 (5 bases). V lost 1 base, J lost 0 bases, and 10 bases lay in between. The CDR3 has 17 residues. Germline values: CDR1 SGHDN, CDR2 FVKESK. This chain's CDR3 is CASSQAPGRSGANVLTF. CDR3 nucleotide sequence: TGTGCCAGCAGCCAAGCCCCAGGGCGCTCTGGGGCCAACGTCCTGACTTTC.